Listed below are T cell receptor beta chains from one sample, sequenced in a study of shared clonotypes between healthy human individuals. Method: immunoSEQ multiplex PCR; TCRdb's copy keeps in-frame clones and lacks some. Seen here are about 2.3 million clones, 85% to 95% observed once, and the top ten hold 0.37%. Sample: naive CD4+ T cells from PBMCs. These receptors were taken from a man aged 18-30 years in good health. Some clones in this sample may be carry-over from other donors' samples. The CDR3 runs from the conserved cysteine through the conserved F or W. Each record gives: V gene, CDR3 length, clone size, J gene, CDR3 protein. Some rows mark clone size as missing; the rest say once, few, many or name a class of expanded clone.

v_gene: TRBV6-1
len: 15
abundance: -
j_gene: TRBJ1-2
CDR3aa: CASGGPGPLGQGYTF

v_gene: TRBV18
len: 16
abundance: once
j_gene: TRBJ2-3
CDR3aa: CASSPQGAYGTDTQYF

v_gene: TRBV6-1
len: 15
abundance: -
j_gene: TRBJ1-5
CDR3aa: CASSEGGGRGQPQHF

v_gene: TRBV6-6
len: 13
abundance: once
j_gene: TRBJ2-1
CDR3aa: CASSSGPYNEQFF

v_gene: TRBV7-3
len: 13
abundance: -
j_gene: TRBJ1-5
CDR3aa: CASSFRSNQPQHF

v_gene: TRBV7-9
len: 14
abundance: once
j_gene: TRBJ1-1
CDR3aa: CASSLEGVYTEAFF

v_gene: TRBV7-9
len: 12
abundance: -
j_gene: TRBJ1-2
CDR3aa: CASSITGKGYTF

v_gene: TRBV2
len: 15
abundance: -
j_gene: TRBJ1-1
CDR3aa: CAGTVSGTVNTEAFF

v_gene: TRBV19
len: 16
abundance: -
j_gene: TRBJ1-2
CDR3aa: CASSIVGTTSNYGYTF

v_gene: TRBV4-1
len: 15
abundance: -
j_gene: TRBJ2-5
CDR3aa: CASSLSTGWRETQYF

v_gene: TRBV4-1
len: 15
abundance: -
j_gene: TRBJ1-4
CDR3aa: CASSHGGVRGEKLFF

v_gene: TRBV28
len: 15
abundance: -
j_gene: TRBJ1-2
CDR3aa: CASRLPGTRGPGYTF

v_gene: TRBV5-1
len: 16
abundance: -
j_gene: TRBJ1-6
CDR3aa: CASSPWLGAQNSPLHF

v_gene: TRBV2
len: 15
abundance: -
j_gene: TRBJ2-3
CDR3aa: CASSRLRRGADTQYF

v_gene: TRBV10-2
len: 16
abundance: -
j_gene: TRBJ1-6
CDR3aa: CASSAGRRISPSPLHF